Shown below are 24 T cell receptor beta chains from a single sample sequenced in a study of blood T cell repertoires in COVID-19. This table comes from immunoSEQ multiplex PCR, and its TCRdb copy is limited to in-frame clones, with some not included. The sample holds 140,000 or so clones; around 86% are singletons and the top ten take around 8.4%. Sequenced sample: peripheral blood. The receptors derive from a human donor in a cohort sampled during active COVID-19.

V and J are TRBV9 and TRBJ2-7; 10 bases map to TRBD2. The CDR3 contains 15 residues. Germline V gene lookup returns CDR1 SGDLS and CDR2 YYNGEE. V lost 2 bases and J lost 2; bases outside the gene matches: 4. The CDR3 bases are TGTGCCAGCAGCGTCACCGGGACTAGCGCCTACGAGCAGTACTTC. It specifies CASSVTGTSAYEQYF.

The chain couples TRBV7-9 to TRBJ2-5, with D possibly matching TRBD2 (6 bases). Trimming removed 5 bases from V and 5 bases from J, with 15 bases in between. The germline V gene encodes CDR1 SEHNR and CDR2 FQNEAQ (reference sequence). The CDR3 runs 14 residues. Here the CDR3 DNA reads TGTGCCAGCAGCCCCCGGGGGACGGGTGAGACCCAGTACTTC. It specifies CASSPRGTGETQYF. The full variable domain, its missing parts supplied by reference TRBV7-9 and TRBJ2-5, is DTGVSQNPRHKITKRGQNVTFRCDPISEHNRLYWYRQTLGQGPEFLTYFQNEAQLEKSRLLSDRFSAERPKGSFSTLEIQRTEQGDSAMYLCASSPRGTGETQYFGPGTRLLVL.

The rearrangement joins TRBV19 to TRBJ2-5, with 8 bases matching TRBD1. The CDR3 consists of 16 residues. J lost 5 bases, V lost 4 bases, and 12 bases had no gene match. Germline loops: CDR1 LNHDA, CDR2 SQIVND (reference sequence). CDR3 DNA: TGTGCCAGTAGTACTCTCCGGACAGGGAATGAGGAGACCCAGTACTTC. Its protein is CASSTLRTGNEETQYF.

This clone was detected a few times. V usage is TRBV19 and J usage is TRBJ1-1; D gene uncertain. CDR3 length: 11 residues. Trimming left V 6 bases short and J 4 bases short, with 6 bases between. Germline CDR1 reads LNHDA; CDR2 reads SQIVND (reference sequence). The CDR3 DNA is TGTGCCAGTAGCCTAGCCACTGAAGCTTTCTTT. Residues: CASSLATEAFF.

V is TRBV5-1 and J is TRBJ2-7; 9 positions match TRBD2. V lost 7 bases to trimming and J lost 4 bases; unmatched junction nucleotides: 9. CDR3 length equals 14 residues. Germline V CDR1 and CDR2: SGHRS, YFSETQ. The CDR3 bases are TGCGCCAGCCGGCGGACTAGCGAGGGTTACGAGCAGTACTTC. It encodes CASRRTSEGYEQYF.

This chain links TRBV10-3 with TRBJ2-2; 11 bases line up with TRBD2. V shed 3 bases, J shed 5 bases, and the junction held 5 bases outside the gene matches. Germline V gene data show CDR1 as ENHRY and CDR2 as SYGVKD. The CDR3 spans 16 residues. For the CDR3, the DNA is TGTGCCATCAGTGACACTAGCGGGAGCCCAACCGGGGAGCTGTTTTTT. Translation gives CAISDTSGSPTGELFF.

This chain's CDR3 is CASSVNRYLRDYGYTF. In DNA form, the CDR3 reads TGTGCCAGCAGCGTAAACAGGTACCTTCGAGACTATGGCTACACCTTC. V and J are TRBV7-2 and TRBJ1-2, with a weak D call TRBD1 (5 bases). V was clipped by 5 bases and J by 3 bases, with 19 bases between them. The germline gives CDR1 SGHTA, CDR2 FQGNSA. The CDR3 loop spans 16 amino acids.

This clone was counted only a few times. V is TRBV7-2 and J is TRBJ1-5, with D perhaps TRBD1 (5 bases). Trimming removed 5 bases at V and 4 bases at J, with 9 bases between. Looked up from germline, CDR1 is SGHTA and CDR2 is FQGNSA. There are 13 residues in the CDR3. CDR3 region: CASSPGQNQPQHF. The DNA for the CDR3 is TGTGCCAGCAGCCCCGGACAAAATCAGCCCCAGCATTTT. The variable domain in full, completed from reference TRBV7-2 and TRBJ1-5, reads GAGVSQSPSNKVTEKGKDVELRCDPISGHTALYWYRQSLGQGLEFLIYFQGNSAPDKSGLPSDRFSAERTGGSVSTLTIQRTQQEDSAVYLCASSPGQNQPQHFGDGTRLSIL.

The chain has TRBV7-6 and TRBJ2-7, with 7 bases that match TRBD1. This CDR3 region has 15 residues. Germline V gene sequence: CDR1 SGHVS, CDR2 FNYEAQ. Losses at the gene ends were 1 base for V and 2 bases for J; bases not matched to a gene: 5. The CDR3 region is CASSLGQGGPYEQYF. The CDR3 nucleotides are TGTGCCAGCAGCTTAGGACAAGGGGGCCCCTACGAGCAGTACTTC.

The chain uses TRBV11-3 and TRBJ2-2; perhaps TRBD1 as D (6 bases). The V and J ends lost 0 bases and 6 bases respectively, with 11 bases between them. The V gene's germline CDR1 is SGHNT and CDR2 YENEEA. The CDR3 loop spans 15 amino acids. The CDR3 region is CASSLEGARPGELFF. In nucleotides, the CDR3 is TGTGCCAGCAGCTTAGAGGGGGCGAGGCCCGGGGAGCTGTTTTTT.

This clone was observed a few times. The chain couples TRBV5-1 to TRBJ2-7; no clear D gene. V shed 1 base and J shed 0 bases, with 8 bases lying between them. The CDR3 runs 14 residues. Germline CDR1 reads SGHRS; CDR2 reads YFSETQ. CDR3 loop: CASSLRQASYEQYF. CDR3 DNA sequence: TGCGCCAGCAGCTTGAGGCAGGCCTCCTACGAGCAGTACTTC.

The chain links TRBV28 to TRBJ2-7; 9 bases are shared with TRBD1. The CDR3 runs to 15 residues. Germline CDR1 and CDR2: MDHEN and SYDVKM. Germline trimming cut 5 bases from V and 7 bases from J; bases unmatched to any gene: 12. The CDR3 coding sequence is TGTGCCAGCAGTCCTACAGGGGGCGGAACCTTTGAGCAGTACTTC. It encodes CASSPTGGGTFEQYF.

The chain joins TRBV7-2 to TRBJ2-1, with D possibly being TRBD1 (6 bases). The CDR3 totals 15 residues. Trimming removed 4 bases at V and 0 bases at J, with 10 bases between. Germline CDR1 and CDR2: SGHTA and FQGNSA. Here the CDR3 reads CASSYAGVSYNEQFF. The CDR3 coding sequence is TGTGCCAGCAGCTACGCAGGGGTCTCCTACAATGAGCAGTTCTTC.

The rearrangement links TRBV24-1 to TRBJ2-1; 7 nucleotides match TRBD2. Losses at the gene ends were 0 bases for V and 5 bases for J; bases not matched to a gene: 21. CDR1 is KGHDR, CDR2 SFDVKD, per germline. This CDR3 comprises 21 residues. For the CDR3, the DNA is TGTGCCACCAGTGATTTGCGGCTGGGCGGGAGCTTGGGCCCTCGGGACAATGAGCAGTTCTTC. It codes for CATSDLRLGGSLGPRDNEQFF.

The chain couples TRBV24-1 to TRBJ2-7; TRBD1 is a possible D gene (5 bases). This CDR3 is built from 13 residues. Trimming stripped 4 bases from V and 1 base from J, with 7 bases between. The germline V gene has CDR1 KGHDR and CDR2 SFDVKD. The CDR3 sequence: CATSDDRSYEQYF. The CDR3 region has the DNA TGTGCCACCAGTGACGACAGATCCTACGAGCAGTACTTC.

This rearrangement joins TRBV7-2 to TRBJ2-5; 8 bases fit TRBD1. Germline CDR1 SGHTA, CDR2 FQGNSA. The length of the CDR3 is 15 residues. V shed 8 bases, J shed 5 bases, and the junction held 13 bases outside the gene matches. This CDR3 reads CASASNRGIGETQYF. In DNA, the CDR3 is TGTGCCAGCGCATCAAACAGGGGGATTGGGGAGACCCAGTACTTC.

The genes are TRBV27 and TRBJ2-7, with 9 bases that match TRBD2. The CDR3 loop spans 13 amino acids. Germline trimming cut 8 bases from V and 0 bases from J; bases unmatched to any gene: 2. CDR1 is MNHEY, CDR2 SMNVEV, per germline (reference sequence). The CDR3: CASSTSGSYEQYF. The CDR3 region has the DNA TGTGCCAGCTCGACTAGCGGCTCCTACGAGCAGTACTTC.

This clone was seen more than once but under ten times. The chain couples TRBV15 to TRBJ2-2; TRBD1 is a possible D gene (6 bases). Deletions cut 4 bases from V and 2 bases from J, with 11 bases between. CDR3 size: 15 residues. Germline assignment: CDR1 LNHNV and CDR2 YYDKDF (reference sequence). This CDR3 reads CATSNRTENTGELFF. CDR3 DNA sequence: TGTGCCACCAGCAACCGGACAGAAAACACCGGGGAGCTGTTTTTT.

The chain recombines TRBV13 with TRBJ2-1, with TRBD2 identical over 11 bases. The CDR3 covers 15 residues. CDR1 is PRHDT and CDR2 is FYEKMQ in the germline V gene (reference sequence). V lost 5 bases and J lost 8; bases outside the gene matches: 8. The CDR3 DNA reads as TGTGCCAGCAGCAATAGCGGGAGGGCCGATGATGAGCAGTTCTTC. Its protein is CASSNSGRADDEQFF.

Here the CDR3 reads CATSPGGVVGNQPQHF. DNA for the CDR3: TGTGCCACCAGTCCAGGCGGGGTCGTCGGAAATCAGCCCCAGCATTTT. The chain has TRBV24-1 and TRBJ1-5; D not resolved. V was cut by 6 bases and J by 4 bases, with 18 bases left in between. The CDR3 is 16 residues long. Germline lookup yields CDR1 KGHDR and CDR2 SFDVKD.

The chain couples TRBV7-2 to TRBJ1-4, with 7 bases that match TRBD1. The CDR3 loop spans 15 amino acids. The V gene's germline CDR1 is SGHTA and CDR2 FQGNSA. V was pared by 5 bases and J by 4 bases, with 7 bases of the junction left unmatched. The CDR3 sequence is CASSTQTGFNEKLFF. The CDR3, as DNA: TGTGCCAGCAGCACCCAGACAGGGTTTAATGAAAAACTGTTTTTT. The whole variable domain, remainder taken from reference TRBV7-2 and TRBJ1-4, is GAGVSQSPSNKVTEKGKDVELRCDPISGHTALYWYRQSLGQGLEFLIYFQGNSAPDKSGLPSDRFSAERTGGSVSTLTIQRTQQEDSAVYLCASSTQTGFNEKLFFGSGTQLSVL.

CDR3 sequence reads: CSVESNGRAQFF. The CDR3 region has the DNA TGCAGCGTTGAAAGTAACGGGAGAGCGCAGTTCTTC. V and J are TRBV29-1 and TRBJ2-1; TRBD2 might be the D (6 bases). CDR1 and CDR2 (germline): SQVTM, ANQGSEA. This CDR3 contains 12 residues. Trimming pared 2 bases from V and 12 bases from J, leaving 14 bases between.

CDR3 sequence reads: CASSESRVRTPEAFF. The CDR3 region has the DNA TGTGCCAGCAGTGAATCCAGGGTAAGGACCCCTGAAGCTTTCTTT. The chain is built from TRBV6-1 and TRBJ1-1; possibly TRBD1 for D (5 bases). Trimming took 2 bases from V and 6 from J, leaving 16 bases between them. Germline V gene sequence: CDR1 MNHNS, CDR2 SASEGT. This CDR3 is built from 15 residues.

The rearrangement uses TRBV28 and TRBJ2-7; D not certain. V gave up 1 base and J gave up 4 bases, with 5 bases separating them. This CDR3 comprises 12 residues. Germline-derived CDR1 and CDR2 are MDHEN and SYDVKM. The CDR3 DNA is TGTGCCAGCAGTTTATTTTCTTACGAGCAGTACTTC. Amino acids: CASSLFSYEQYF.